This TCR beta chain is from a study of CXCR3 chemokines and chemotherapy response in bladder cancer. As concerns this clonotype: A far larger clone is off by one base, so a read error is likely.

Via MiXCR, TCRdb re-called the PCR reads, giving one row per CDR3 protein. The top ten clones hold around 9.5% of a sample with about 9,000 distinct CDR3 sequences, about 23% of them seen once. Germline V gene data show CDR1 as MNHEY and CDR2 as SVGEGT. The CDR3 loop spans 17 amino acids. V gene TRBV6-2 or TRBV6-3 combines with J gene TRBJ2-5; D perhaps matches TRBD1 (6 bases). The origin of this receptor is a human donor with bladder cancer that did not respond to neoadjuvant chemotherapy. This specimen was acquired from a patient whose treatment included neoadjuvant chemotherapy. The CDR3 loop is CATSDDRYWPTQETQYF. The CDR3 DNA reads TGTGCCACCAGTGATGACAGGTACTGGCCTACCCAAGAGACCCAGTACTTC.